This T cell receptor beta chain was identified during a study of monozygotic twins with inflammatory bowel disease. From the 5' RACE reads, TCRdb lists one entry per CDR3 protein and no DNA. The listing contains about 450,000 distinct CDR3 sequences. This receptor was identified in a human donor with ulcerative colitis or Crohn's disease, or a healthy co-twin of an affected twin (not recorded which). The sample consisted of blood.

The CDR3 sequence: CSVVAGSAEAFF. The V and J genes are TRBV29-1 and TRBJ1-1; absent DNA, TCRdb's TRBD1 call cannot be checked. Germline-derived CDR1 and CDR2 are SQVTM and ANQGSEA. This CDR3 is 12 amino acids long.